Here is one T cell receptor beta chain with its context. TCRdb's table, derived via immunoSEQ multiplex PCR, lists solely in-frame clones and lacks some. The profile shows just under 350,000 clones, more than 70% of them singletons. The data were taken from a study of blood T cell repertoires in COVID-19. Study at large: Sites in the United States, Italy and Spain provided acute and convalescent COVID-19 samples.

There are 14 residues in the CDR3. Trimming removed 4 bases at V and 6 bases at J, with 13 bases between. Per germline, CDR1 MDHEN and CDR2 SYDVKM. The clonotype was recovered from an older woman with COVID-19, enrolled during active disease. The J gene is TRBJ1-5, the V gene TRBV28; TRBD1 might be the D (5 bases). Sequencing was done on a sample of peripheral blood. The CDR3 nucleotides read TGTGCCAGCAGTTCTACGGGGGAGGGTCAGCCCCAGCATTTT. Amino acids: CASSSTGEGQPQHF.